The present TCR beta chain was sequenced within a study of memory CD8 T cells in hepatitis C reinfection. At the level of the study: HCV reinfection meant a positive HCV RNA test after two negative tests at least 60 days apart.

V lost 3 bases and J 3 bases, leaving 6 bases between the germline ends. Germline V gene lookup returns CDR1 MNHEY and CDR2 SMNVEV (reference sequence). The CDR3 length is 12 residues. Study observations and caveats: With four or five donors, public clonotype conclusions could not be definitive.

This sample's time point: peak reinfection, 3 to 8 weeks after reinfection detection. Sorted cells were sequenced directly ex vivo without any in vitro expansion. Measured with immunoSEQ multiplex PCR; TCRdb has only the in-frame clones, and not every one. The data hold 44,000 or so clones, with around 87% observed a single time. Note on this clone: Antigen specificity is unknown.

Sequences were obtained from naive CD8+ T cells sorted from blood. This TCR was recovered from a man aged 18-30 years with hepatitis C virus infection. This chain uses TRBV27 with TRBJ2-7; D not resolved. DNA of the CDR3: TGTGCCAGCAGTTTTCCAGGCTACGAGCAGTACTTC. Protein: CASSFPGYEQYF.